The source of this T cell receptor (beta chain) is a study of T-cell reconstitution after alpha-beta-depleted transplantation in children. As it was prepared, the TCRbeta library received unique molecular identifiers. TCRdb recomputed calls from the PCR reads with MiXCR, one row per CDR3 protein. The sample has about 610,000 distinct CDR3 sequences, roughly a tenth seen once. The J segment lost 5 bases and the V segment lost 0 bases, leaving 7 bases of the junction unmatched. Germline lookup yields CDR1 SGDLS and CDR2 YYNGEE. This CDR3 region has 16 residues. This clonotype has more than one count but fewer than ten.

The V and J genes are TRBV9 and TRBJ2-5, with 10 bases that match TRBD2. The sample consisted of PBMCs from the stem cell graft donor, taken from the stem cell graft. The receptor was derived from a human donor who donated a stem cell graft to a child with acute myeloid leukemia. CDR3 sequence: CASSVGLAGVEETQYF. CDR3 DNA sequence: TGTGCCAGCAGCGTAGGGCTAGCGGGAGTTGAGGAGACCCAGTACTTC.